Listed below are T cell receptor beta chains from one sample, sequenced in a study of identical twins' blood T cells. MiXCR, applied by TCRdb to the 5' RACE reads, yields one record per CDR3 protein. The table lists roughly 380,000 distinct CDR3 sequences, 25% to 35% of them singletons. Sample: PBMCs. All receptors derive from a woman aged 18-49 years in good health. Both conserved end residues are part of each CDR3.

V gene,J gene,CDR3 protein
TRBV7-2,TRBJ1-4,CASSADIHEKLFF
TRBV20-1,TRBJ1-1,CSADRGLVNTEAFF
TRBV28,TRBJ1-4,CASINNEKLFF
TRBV20-1,TRBJ1-1,CSATRRDRAEAFF
TRBV6-4,TRBJ2-1,CASMRTSGSNEQFF
TRBV5-1,TRBJ2-2,CASSLGLVESGELFF
TRBV11-2,TRBJ1-1,CASSLGMGGNTEAFF
TRBV12-3/TRBV12-4,TRBJ1-1,CASSFFNGENTEAFF
TRBV27,TRBJ2-1,CASRRDLSSGNEQVF
TRBV7-9,TRBJ1-1,CASSFGDGQGRTEAFF
TRBV5-1,TRBJ1-2,CASSSYSGGYTF
TRBV7-2,TRBJ1-4,CASSTRQGRSEKLFF
TRBV12-3/TRBV12-4,TRBJ1-2,CASSARPDLIYGYTF
TRBV6-5,TRBJ2-5,CASRVGETQYF
TRBV9,TRBJ2-5,CASSRPGLAVQETQYF
TRBV29-1,TRBJ2-4,CSVWGPAKNIQYF
TRBV29-1,TRBJ1-1,CSADRGGEAFF
TRBV5-1,TRBJ2-1,CASTSGNEHFF
TRBV6-2/TRBV6-3,TRBJ1-1,CASSYGRTGEAFF
TRBV7-2,TRBJ2-2,CATSGGEVMNVGELFF
TRBV20-1,TRBJ1-4,CSAPRTGQAEGLFF
TRBV11-1,TRBJ1-3,CASSFESSGNTIYF
TRBV20-1,TRBJ1-5,CSARDRTGGNQPQHF
TRBV13,TRBJ2-1,CASSLSGRDEQFF
TRBV21-1,TRBJ1-2,CASSKAVQGGGYTF
TRBV23-1,TRBJ2-3,CASISAGVSGTDTQYF
TRBV9,TRBJ2-2,CASSVTGDGGELFF
TRBV29-1,TRBJ1-2,CSVSDEKGYGYTF
TRBV3-1,TRBJ2-7,CASSQDISWQYF
TRBV12-3/TRBV12-4,TRBJ2-1,CASSSRTGGFF
TRBV29-1,TRBJ2-1,CSVPGQGLNEQFF
TRBV12-3/TRBV12-4,TRBJ1-3,CASSRVGDTIYF
TRBV12-3/TRBV12-4,TRBJ1-5,CASSYMGGLGNQPQHF
TRBV5-1,TRBJ2-3,CASTVTSGSDTQYF
TRBV28,TRBJ2-2,CASRGFRATGELFF
TRBV29-1,TRBJ1-3,CSVGESLRNTIYF
TRBV7-2,TRBJ2-1,CATASGGHNEQFF
TRBV5-1,TRBJ1-2,CASSVRIGIDGYTF
TRBV15,TRBJ1-3,CATSRADGTRNTIYF
TRBV29-1,TRBJ2-5,CSVESSFRETQYF
TRBV30,TRBJ2-2,CAWSPRNTGELFF
TRBV18,TRBJ1-5,CASSPRDTENQPQHF
TRBV4-3,TRBJ2-1,CASSQESLAGDCNEQFF